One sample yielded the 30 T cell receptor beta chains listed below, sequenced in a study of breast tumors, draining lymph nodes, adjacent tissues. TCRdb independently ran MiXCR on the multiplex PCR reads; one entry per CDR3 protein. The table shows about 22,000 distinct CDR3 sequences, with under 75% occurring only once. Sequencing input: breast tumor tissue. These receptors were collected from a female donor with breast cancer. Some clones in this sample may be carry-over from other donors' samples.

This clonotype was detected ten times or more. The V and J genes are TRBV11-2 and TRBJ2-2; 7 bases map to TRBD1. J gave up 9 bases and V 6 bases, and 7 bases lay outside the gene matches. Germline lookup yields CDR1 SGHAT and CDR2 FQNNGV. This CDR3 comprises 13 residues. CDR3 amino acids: CASRFTGARELFF. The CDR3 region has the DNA TGTGCCAGCAGATTCACAGGGGCGAGGGAGCTGTTTTTT. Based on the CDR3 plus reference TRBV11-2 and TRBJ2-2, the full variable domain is EAGVAQSPRYKIIEKRQSVAFWCNPISGHATLYWYQQILGQGPKLLIQFQNNGVVDDSQLPKDRFSAERLKGVDSTLKIQPAKLEDSAVYLCASRFTGARELFFGEGSRLTVL.

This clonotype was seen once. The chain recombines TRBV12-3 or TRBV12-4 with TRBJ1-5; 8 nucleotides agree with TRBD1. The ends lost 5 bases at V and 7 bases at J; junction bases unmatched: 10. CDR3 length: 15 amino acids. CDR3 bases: TGTGCCAGCAGTCCCTGGACAGGGTCGGGACAGCCCCAGCATTTT. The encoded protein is CASSPWTGSGQPQHF.

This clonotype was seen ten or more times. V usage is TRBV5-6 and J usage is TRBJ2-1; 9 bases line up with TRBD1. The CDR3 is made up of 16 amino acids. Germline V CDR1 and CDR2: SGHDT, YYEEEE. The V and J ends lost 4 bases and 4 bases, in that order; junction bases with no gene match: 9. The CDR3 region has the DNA TGTGCCAGCAGCCCCCTCCCCGGGACAGGGTACAATGAGCAGTTCTTC. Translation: CASSPLPGTGYNEQFF.

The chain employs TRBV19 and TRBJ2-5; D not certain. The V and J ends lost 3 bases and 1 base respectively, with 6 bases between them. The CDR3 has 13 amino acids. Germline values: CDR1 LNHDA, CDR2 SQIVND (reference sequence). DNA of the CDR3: TGTGCCAGTAGTATTGATGTCCAAGAGACCCAGTACTTC. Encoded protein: CASSIDVQETQYF.

For the CDR3, the DNA is TGTGCCAGCAGCCCCGGAGGGCAGCGGGAGCTTGGGGGCGGGCAGGATACGCAGTATTTT. Translating gives CASSPGGQRELGGGQDTQYF. The J gene is TRBJ2-3, the V gene TRBV5-4; 8 bases are a match to TRBD2. The CDR3 length is 20 residues. Trimming took 4 bases from V and 6 from J; bases not matched to a gene: 25. Germline lookup yields CDR1 SGHNT and CDR2 YYREEE (reference sequence).

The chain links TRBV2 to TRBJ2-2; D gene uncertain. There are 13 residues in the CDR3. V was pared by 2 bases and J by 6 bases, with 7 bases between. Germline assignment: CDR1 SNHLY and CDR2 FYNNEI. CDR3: CASSELEAGELFF. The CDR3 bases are TGTGCCAGCAGTGAACTAGAGGCCGGGGAGCTGTTTTTT.

The CDR3 coding sequence is TGTGCCAGTAGAGGAGGGGGGGCTGTGCCATACGAGCAGTACTTC. Amino acids: CASRGGGAVPYEQYF. The chain carries TRBV19 and TRBJ2-7; maybe TRBD2 (7 bases). The germline V and J ends were trimmed by 6 bases and 4 bases, with 19 bases remaining between them. CDR1 LNHDA and CDR2 SQIVND come from the germline V gene (reference sequence). This CDR3 contains 15 residues.

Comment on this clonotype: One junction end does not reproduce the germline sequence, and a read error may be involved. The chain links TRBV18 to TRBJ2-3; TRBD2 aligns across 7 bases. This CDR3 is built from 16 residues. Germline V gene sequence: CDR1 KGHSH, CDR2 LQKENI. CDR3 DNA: TGTACCAGCTCACCCATGGGGCTAGCGGCTACAGATACGCAGTATTTT. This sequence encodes CTSSPMGLAATDTQYF. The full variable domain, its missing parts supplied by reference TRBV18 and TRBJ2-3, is NAGVMQNPRHLVRRRGQEARLRCSPMKGHSHVYWYRQLPEEGLKFMVYLQKENIIDESGMPKERFSAEFPKEGPSILRIQQVVRGDSAAYFCTSSPMGLAATDTQYFGPGTRLTVL.

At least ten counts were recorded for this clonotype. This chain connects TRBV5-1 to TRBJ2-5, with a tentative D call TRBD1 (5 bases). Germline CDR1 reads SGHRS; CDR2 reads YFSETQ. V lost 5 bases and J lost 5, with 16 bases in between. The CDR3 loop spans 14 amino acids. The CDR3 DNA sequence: TGCGCCAGCAGTCAGGGTTTTGGTTATGAGACCCAGTACTTC. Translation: CASSQGFGYETQYF.

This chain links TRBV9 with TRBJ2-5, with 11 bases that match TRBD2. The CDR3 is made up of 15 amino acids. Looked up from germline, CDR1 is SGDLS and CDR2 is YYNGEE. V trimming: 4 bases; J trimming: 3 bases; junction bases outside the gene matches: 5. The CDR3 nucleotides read TGTGCCAGCAGCTCCCAGGGACTAGCGGAAGAGACCCAGTACTTC. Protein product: CASSSQGLAEETQYF.

CDR3 region: CASTNLAGTGLSYEQYF. CDR3 nucleotide sequence: TGTGCCAGCACCAATCTAGCGGGGACAGGGCTCTCCTACGAGCAGTACTTC. The V call is TRBV5-8, the J call TRBJ2-7; D could derive from TRBD1 or TRBD2 (9 bases each). V gave up 6 bases and J gave up 0 bases, with 22 bases separating them. The CDR3 runs to 17 residues. Germline CDR1 reads SGHTS; CDR2 reads YDEGEE.

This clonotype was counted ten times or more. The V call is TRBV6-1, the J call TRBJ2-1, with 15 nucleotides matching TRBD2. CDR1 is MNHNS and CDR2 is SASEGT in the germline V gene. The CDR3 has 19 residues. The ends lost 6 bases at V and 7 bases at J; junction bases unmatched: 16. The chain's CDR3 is CASSLTGTGTSGRSNEQFF. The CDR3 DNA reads TGTGCCAGCAGCCTAACGGGGACAGGGACTAGCGGGAGGTCAAATGAGCAGTTCTTC.

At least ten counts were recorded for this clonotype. CDR3 region: CASTRRDRGAGELFF. The CDR3 DNA is TGTGCCAGCACCCGCCGGGACAGGGGGGCCGGGGAGCTGTTTTTT. The chain combines TRBV6-1 with TRBJ2-2, with 11 positions matching TRBD1. This CDR3 comprises 15 residues. Germline V gives CDR1 MNHNS, CDR2 SASEGT. V lost 7 bases, J lost 6 bases, and 7 bases stayed unmatched.

DNA of the CDR3: TGTGCCAGAAGACTAGCGGGACCGGGCGAATACGAGCAGTACTTC. It codes for CARRLAGPGEYEQYF. This chain uses TRBV6-5 with TRBJ2-7; 11 bases map to TRBD2. The J segment lost 4 bases and the V segment lost 9 bases, leaving 11 bases of the junction unmatched. This CDR3 has 15 amino acids. Germline V gives CDR1 MNHEY, CDR2 SVGAGI.

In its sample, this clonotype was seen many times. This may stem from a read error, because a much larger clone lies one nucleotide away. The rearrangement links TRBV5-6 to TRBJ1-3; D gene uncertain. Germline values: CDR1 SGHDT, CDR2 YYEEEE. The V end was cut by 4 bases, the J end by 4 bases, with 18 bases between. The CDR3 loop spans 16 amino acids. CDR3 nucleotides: TGTGCCAGCAGCCTCCGGACGGCCGTAGGAGGAAACACCATATATTTT. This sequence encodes CASSLRTAVGGNTIYF. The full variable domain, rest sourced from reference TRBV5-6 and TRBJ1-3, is DAGVTQSPTHLIKTRGQQVTLRCSPKSGHDTVSWYQQALGQGPQFIFQYYEEEERQRGNFPDRFSGHQFPNYSSELNVNALLLGDSALYLCASSLRTAVGGNTIYFGEGSWLTVV.

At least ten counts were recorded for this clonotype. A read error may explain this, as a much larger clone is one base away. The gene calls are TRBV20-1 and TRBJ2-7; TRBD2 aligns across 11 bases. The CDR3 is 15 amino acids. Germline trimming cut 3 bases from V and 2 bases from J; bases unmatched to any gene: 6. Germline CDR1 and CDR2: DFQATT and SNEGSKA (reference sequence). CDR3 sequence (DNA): TGCAGTGCTAGTTTTCTAGCGGGAGGTCCCTACGAGCAGTACTTC. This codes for CSASFLAGGPYEQYF.

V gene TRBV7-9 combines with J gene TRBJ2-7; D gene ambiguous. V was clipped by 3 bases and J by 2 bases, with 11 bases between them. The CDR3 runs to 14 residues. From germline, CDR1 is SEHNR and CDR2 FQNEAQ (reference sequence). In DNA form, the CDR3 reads TGTGCCAGCAGCTTTGGCAGCGAGGCCTACGAGCAGTACTTC. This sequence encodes CASSFGSEAYEQYF.

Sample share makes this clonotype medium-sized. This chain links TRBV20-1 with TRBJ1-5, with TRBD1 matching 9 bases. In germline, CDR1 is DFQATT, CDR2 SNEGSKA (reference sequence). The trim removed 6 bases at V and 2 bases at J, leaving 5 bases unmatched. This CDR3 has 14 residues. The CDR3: CSARRQGGNQPQHF. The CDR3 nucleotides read TGCAGTGCCAGGAGACAGGGGGGCAATCAGCCCCAGCATTTT.

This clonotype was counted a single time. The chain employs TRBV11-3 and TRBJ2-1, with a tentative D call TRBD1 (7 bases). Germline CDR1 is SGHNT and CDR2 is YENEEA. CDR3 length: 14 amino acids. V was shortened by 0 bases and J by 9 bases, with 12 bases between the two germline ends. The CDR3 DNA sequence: TGTGCCAGCAGCTTAGAAGGCAGGGGGGCTGAGCAGTTCTTC. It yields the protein CASSLEGRGAEQFF.

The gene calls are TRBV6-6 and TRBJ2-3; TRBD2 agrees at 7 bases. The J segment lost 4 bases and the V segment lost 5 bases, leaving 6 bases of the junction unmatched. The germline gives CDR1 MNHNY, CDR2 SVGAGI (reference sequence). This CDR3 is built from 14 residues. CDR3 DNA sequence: TGTGCCAGCAGTCGGGACCGGGGGGCAGATACGCAGTATTTT. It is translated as CASSRDRGADTQYF.

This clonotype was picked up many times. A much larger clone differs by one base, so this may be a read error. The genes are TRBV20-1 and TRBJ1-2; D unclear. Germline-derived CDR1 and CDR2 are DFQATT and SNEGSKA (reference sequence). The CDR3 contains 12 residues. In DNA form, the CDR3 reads TGCAGTGCAAGGACTCCTAACTATGGCTCCACCTTC. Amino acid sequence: CSARTPNYGSTF.

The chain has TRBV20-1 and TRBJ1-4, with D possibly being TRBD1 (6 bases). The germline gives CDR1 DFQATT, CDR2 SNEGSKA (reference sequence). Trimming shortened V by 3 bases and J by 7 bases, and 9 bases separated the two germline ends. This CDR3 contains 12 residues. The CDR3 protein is CSARGAGEKLFF. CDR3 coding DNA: TGCAGTGCTAGGGGGGCTGGTGAAAAACTGTTTTTT.

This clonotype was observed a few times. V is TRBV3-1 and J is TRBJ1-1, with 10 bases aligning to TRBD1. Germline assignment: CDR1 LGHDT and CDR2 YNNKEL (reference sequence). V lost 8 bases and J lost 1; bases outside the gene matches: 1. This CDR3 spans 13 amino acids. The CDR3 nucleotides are TGTGCCAGCCGGACAGGGGGGAACACTGAAGCTTTCTTT. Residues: CASRTGGNTEAFF. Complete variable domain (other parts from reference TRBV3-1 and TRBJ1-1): DTAVSQTPKYLVTQMGNDKSIKCEQNLGHDTMYWYKQDSKKFLKIMFSYNNKELIINETVPNRFSPKSPDKAHLNLHINSLELGDSAVYFCASRTGGNTEAFFGQGTRLTVV.

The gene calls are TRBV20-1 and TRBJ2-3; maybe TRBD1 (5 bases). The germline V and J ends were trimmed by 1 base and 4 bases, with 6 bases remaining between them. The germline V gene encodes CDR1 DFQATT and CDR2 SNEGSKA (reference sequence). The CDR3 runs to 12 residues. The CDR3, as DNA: TGCAGTGCTAGAGTGACAGCAGATACGCAGTATTTT. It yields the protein CSARVTADTQYF.

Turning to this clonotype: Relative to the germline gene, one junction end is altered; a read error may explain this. CDR3 in amino acids: CASSIGFDEKPFF. CDR3 bases: TGTGCCAGTAGTATAGGGTTCGATGAAAAACCGTTTTTT. The chain uses TRBV19 and TRBJ1-4; D gene ambiguous. Germline assignment: CDR1 LNHDA and CDR2 SQIVND (reference sequence). The CDR3 is 13 residues long. Based on the CDR3 plus reference TRBV19 and TRBJ1-4, the full variable domain is DGGITQSPKYLFRKEGQNVTLSCEQNLNHDAMYWYRQDPGQGLRLIYYSQIVNDFQKGDIAEGYSVSREKKESFPLTVTSAQKNPTAFYLCASSIGFDEKPFFGSGTQLSVL.

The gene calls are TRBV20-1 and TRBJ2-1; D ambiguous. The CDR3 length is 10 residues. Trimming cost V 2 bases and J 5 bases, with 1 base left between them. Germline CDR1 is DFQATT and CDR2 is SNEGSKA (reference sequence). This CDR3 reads CSARHNEQFF. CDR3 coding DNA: TGCAGTGCTAGACACAATGAGCAGTTCTTC.

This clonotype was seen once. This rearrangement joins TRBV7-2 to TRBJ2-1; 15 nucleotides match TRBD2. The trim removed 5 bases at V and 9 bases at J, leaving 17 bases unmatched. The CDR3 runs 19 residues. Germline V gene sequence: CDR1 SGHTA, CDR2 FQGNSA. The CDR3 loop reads CASSPGGQSGTSGGIEQFF. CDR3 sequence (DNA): TGTGCCAGCAGCCCAGGGGGACAGTCTGGGACTAGCGGGGGGATTGAGCAGTTCTTC. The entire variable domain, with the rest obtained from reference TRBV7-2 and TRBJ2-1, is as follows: GAGVSQSPSNKVTEKGKDVELRCDPISGHTALYWYRQSLGQGLEFLIYFQGNSAPDKSGLPSDRFSAERTGGSVSTLTIQRTQQEDSAVYLCASSPGGQSGTSGGIEQFFGPGTRLTVL.

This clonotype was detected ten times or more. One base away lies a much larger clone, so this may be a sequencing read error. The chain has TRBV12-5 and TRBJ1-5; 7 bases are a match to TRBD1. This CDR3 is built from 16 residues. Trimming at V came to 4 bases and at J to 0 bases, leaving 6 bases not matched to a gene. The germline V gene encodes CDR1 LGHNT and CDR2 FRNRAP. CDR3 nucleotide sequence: TGTGCTAGTGGTTGCACAGGGGACGATAGCAATCAGCCCCAGCATTTT. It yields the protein CASGCTGDDSNQPQHF.

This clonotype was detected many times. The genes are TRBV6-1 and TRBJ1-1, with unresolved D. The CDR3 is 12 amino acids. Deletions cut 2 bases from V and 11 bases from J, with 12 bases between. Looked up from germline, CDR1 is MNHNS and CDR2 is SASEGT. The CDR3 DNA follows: TGTGCCAGCAGTGAACTCGAGTCGGGCGCTTTCTTT. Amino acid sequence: CASSELESGAFF.

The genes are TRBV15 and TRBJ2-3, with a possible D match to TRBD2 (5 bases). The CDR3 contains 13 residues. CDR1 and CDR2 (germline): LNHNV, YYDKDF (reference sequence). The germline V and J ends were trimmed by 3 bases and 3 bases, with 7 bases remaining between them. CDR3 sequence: CATSRRATDTQYF. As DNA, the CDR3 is TGTGCCACCAGCAGGAGGGCTACAGATACGCAGTATTTT. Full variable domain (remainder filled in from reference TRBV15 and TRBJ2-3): DAMVIQNPRYQVTQFGKPVTLSCSQTLNHNVMYWYQQKSSQAPKLLFHYYDKDFNNEADTPDNFQSRRPNTSFCFLDIRSPGLGDTAMYLCATSRRATDTQYFGPGTRLTVL.